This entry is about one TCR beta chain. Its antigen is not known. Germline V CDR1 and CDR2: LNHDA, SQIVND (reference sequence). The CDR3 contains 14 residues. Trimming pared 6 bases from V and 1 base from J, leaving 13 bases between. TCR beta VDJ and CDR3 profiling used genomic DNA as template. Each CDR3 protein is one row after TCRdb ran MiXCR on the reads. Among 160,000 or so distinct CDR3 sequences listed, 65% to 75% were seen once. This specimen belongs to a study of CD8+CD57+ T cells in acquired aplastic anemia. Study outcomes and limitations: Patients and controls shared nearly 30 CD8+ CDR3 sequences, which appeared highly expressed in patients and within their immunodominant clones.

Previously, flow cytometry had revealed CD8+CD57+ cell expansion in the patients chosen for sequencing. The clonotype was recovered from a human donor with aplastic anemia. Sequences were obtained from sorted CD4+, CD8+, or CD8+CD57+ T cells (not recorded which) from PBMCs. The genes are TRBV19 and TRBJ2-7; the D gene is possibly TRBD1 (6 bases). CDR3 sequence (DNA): TGTGCCAGTAGGCCAGGACAGCTTTCCTACGAGCAGTACTTC. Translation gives CASRPGQLSYEQYF. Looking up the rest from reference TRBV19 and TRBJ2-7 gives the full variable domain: DGGITQSPKYLFRKEGQNVTLSCEQNLNHDAMYWYRQDPGQGLRLIYYSQIVNDFQKGDIAEGYSVSREKKESFPLTVTSAQKNPTAFYLCASRPGQLSYEQYFGPGTRLTVT.